The next 18 T cell receptor beta chains were all read from a single sample in a study of Ad26.COV2.S vaccination and SARS-CoV-2 variants. The table came from immunoSEQ multiplex PCR; TCRdb's copy has only in-frame clones and leaves some out. Seen here are some 390,000 clones, 89% observed once, and the top ten hold approximately 1.9%. Documented treatment: approximately 18 received Ad26.COV2.S at low or high dose, single or two shots; about 5 received placebo; per-sample allocation not given. Specimen acquisition occurred on day 63 following the initial vaccine or placebo injection. Sequencing was performed on peripheral blood, taken in a trial of Ad26.COV2.S vaccine versus placebo. These receptors all stem from a person between 18 and 60 years old who received the Ad26.COV2.S COVID-19 vaccine or a placebo.

J is TRBJ2-1 and V is TRBV3-1 (or the pseudogene TRBV3-2), with D uncertain. The V gene lost 4 bases and the J gene lost 4 bases, with 14 bases spanning the gap. Germline CDR1 and CDR2: LGHDT and YNNKEL (reference sequence). The CDR3 is made up of 15 amino acids. This chain's CDR3 is CASSPSGGSYNEQFF. In nucleotides, the CDR3 is TGTGCCAGCAGCCCGTCGGGCGGCTCTTACAATGAGCAGTTCTTC.

This clone occurred a few times. The rearrangement uses TRBV4-1 and TRBJ2-7; D gene uncertain. V lost 1 base to trimming and J lost 6 bases, with 19 bases between them. Per the germline V gene, CDR1 is MGHRA and CDR2 is YSYEKL. This CDR3 is built from 16 residues. The CDR3, as DNA: TGCGCCAGCAGCCAAGTAGACCTGCTTTCGTATGGCGAGCAGTACTTC. It specifies CASSQVDLLSYGEQYF.

The rearrangement uses TRBV28 and TRBJ1-2; 10 bases line up with TRBD1. In germline, CDR1 is MDHEN, CDR2 SYDVKM. The CDR3 contains 15 residues. V shed 5 bases, J shed 2 bases, and the junction held 5 bases outside the gene matches. The DNA of the CDR3 is TGTGCCAGCAGTAGGACAGGGGGGGGCAACTATGGCTACACCTTC. Encoded protein: CASSRTGGGNYGYTF.

The chain's CDR3 is CASTLGTHDTEAFF. Written as DNA, the CDR3 is TGTGCCAGCACCCTAGGGACCCATGACACTGAAGCTTTCTTT. V usage is TRBV4-2 and J usage is TRBJ1-1; maybe TRBD1 (5 bases). Germline loops: CDR1 LGHNA, CDR2 YNFKEQ. Trimming took off 7 bases at V and 3 bases at J, with 15 bases between the two ends. The length of the CDR3 is 14 residues.

The chain combines TRBV2 with TRBJ1-1; D unresolved. Germline lookup yields CDR1 SNHLY and CDR2 FYNNEI. The CDR3 totals 14 residues. V lost 5 bases to trimming and J lost 0 bases, with 10 bases between them. CDR3 sequence (DNA): TGTGCCAGCAGTTTGGATCAAATGAACACTGAAGCTTTCTTT. This encodes CASSLDQMNTEAFF.

The chain combines TRBV6-2 or TRBV6-3 with TRBJ2-7; 9 nucleotides line up with TRBD1. Germline lookup yields CDR1 MNHEY and CDR2 SVGEGT. This CDR3 region has 16 residues. Losses at the gene ends were 2 bases for V and 4 bases for J; bases not matched to a gene: 9. In DNA, the CDR3 is TGTGCCAGCAGTTACGCCAAGGGACAGGGTCCATACGAGCAGTACTTC. Its translation: CASSYAKGQGPYEQYF.

The genes are TRBV5-1 and TRBJ2-3, with 7 bases identical to TRBD2. The CDR3 has 15 amino acids. V was clipped by 4 bases and J by 2 bases; unmatched bases: 7. Germline CDR1 is SGHRS and CDR2 is YFSETQ. CDR3 residues: CASSTRLASTDTQYF. CDR3 in DNA: TGCGCCAGCAGCACCAGACTAGCTTCCACAGATACGCAGTATTTT.

V gene TRBV11-2 combines with J gene TRBJ2-5, with 7 bases that match TRBD1. This CDR3 is 15 amino acids long. Germline CDR1 and CDR2: SGHAT and FQNNGV. The V and J ends lost 4 bases and 5 bases, in that order; junction bases with no gene match: 10. CDR3 sequence: CASSSGGLLVETQYF. The CDR3 DNA sequence: TGTGCCAGCAGCTCAGGGGGTCTCCTCGTGGAGACCCAGTACTTC. The full variable domain, in which reference TRBV11-2 and TRBJ2-5 provide the parts outside the CDR3, is EAGVAQSPRYKIIEKRQSVAFWCNPISGHATLYWYQQILGQGPKLLIQFQNNGVVDDSQLPKDRFSAERLKGVDSTLKIQPAKLEDSAVYLCASSSGGLLVETQYFGPGTRLLVL.

This chain connects TRBV11-3 to TRBJ1-1; a weak D match, TRBD1 (5 bases). The V and J ends lost 0 bases and 10 bases respectively, with 15 bases between them. This CDR3 contains 14 residues. Looked up from germline, CDR1 is SGHNT and CDR2 is YENEEA. This CDR3 reads CASSLDSRGALAFF. The CDR3 region has the DNA TGTGCCAGCAGCTTAGATTCTCGGGGCGCTTTAGCTTTCTTT. Based on the CDR3 plus reference TRBV11-3 and TRBJ1-1, the full variable domain is EAGVVQSPRYKIIEKKQPVAFWCNPISGHNTLYWYLQNLGQGPELLIRYENEEAVDDSQLPKDRFSAERLKGVDSTLKIQPAELGDSAVYLCASSLDSRGALAFFGQGTRLTVV.

This sequence joins TRBV5-1 and TRBJ2-2; TRBD2 aligns across 11 bases. The junction had 3 bases not matched to a gene; V was cut back by 5 bases and J by 0 bases. Looked up from germline, CDR1 is SGHRS and CDR2 is YFSETQ. The CDR3 is made up of 16 amino acids. The CDR3 DNA sequence: TGCGCCAGCAGTTCGGGACTAGCGGCGAACACCGGGGAGCTGTTTTTT. The encoded protein is CASSSGLAANTGELFF.

This clone was seen a single time. V is TRBV28 and J is TRBJ1-2; D is ambiguous. The length of the CDR3 is 14 residues. The germline V gene has CDR1 MDHEN and CDR2 SYDVKM. Trimming cost V 6 bases and J 5 bases, with 16 bases left between them. The chain's CDR3 is CASSPGPALYGYTF. The CDR3 DNA reads as TGTGCCAGCAGCCCTGGCCCAGCTTTGTATGGCTACACCTTC.

The V gene is TRBV5-1, the J gene TRBJ1-2, with D hard to call. Trimming removed 0 bases at V and 8 bases at J, with 11 bases between. The germline gives CDR1 SGHRS, CDR2 YFSETQ. The CDR3 runs to 13 residues. The CDR3 protein is CASSLASGGGYTF. The CDR3 coding sequence is TGCGCCAGCAGCTTGGCCTCAGGTGGCGGCTACACCTTC.

The DNA for the CDR3 is TGTGCCAGCAGCCGAAGACTAGCGGGGCTGCCGGTGACCGGGGAGCTGTTTTTT. This codes for CASSRRLAGLPVTGELFF. V is TRBV6-6 and J is TRBJ2-2, with 11 bases aligning to TRBD2. Germline CDR1 reads MNHNY; CDR2 reads SVGAGI (reference sequence). J was trimmed by 5 bases and V by 6 bases; bases with no gene match: 14. The CDR3 contains 18 residues.

The V call is TRBV28, the J call TRBJ1-6; D gene unclear. Germline V lookup: CDR1 MDHEN, CDR2 SYDVKM. The V gene lost 3 bases and the J gene lost 10 bases, with 13 bases spanning the gap. This CDR3 has 14 amino acids. The CDR3 DNA is TGTGCCAGCAGTTTGCTTGGCGTGACCTCACCCCTCCACTTT. This encodes CASSLLGVTSPLHF.

V gene TRBV9 combines with J gene TRBJ2-5, with D possibly TRBD1 on 7 matching bases. V was trimmed by 4 bases and J by 5 bases, leaving 18 bases between them. CDR3 length: 15 residues. The germline CDR1 and CDR2 sequences are SGDLS and YYNGEE. The CDR3 nucleotides are TGTGCCAGCAGCCGTGGGACAGCCCGGGGGGAGACCCAGTACTTC. Translated: CASSRGTARGETQYF.

This rearrangement joins TRBV7-8 to TRBJ2-2; D is perhaps TRBD1 (6 bases). The CDR3 extends over 16 amino acids. V dropped 5 bases and J dropped 6 bases, with 19 bases sitting between them. Germline V gene data show CDR1 as SGHVS and CDR2 as FQNEAQ. The CDR3 spells CASSLGFRGGAGELFF. The CDR3 DNA reads as TGTGCCAGCAGCCTAGGGTTCAGGGGTGGGGCCGGGGAGCTGTTTTTT.

This chain uses TRBV19 with TRBJ2-3; unclear D gene. Per germline, CDR1 LNHDA and CDR2 SQIVND (reference sequence). The CDR3 is 13 residues long. V lost 5 bases to trimming and J lost 4 bases, with 10 bases between them. CDR3 in DNA: TGTGCCAGTAGTCCCAGACACCCAGATACGCAGTATTTT. Translating gives CASSPRHPDTQYF. Together with reference TRBV19 and TRBJ2-3, the CDR3 gives the full variable domain: DGGITQSPKYLFRKEGQNVTLSCEQNLNHDAMYWYRQDPGQGLRLIYYSQIVNDFQKGDIAEGYSVSREKKESFPLTVTSAQKNPTAFYLCASSPRHPDTQYFGPGTRLTVL.

DNA of the CDR3: TGTGCCGGGGGGCGAGGGCGAAGCACTGAAGCTTTCTTT. Translated, it gives CAGGRGRSTEAFF. This chain links TRBV30 with TRBJ1-1; D perhaps matches TRBD1 (6 bases). The CDR3 covers 13 residues. CDR1 is GTSNPN, CDR2 SVGIG, per germline (reference sequence). Trimming pared 8 bases from V and 4 bases from J, leaving 17 bases between.